These 26 T cell receptor beta chains share one sample of origin, sequenced in a study of blood T cell repertoires in COVID-19. Clones were sequenced by immunoSEQ multiplex PCR, and TCRdb holds only the in-frame ones, with some missing. The sample carries about 100,000 clones, 75% to 90% recorded once. The sequenced material came from peripheral blood. The receptor set was obtained from an older man with acute or convalescent COVID-19.

This sequence joins TRBV3-1 (or the pseudogene TRBV3-2) and TRBJ2-7, with 7 bases aligning to TRBD1. The CDR3 is made up of 15 amino acids. Germline V gives CDR1 LGHDT, CDR2 YNNKEL (reference sequence). V dropped 3 bases and J dropped 2; count of bases not matched to a gene: 7. The CDR3 sequence is CASSQSGQDPYEQYF. As DNA, the CDR3 is TGTGCCAGCAGCCAGTCCGGACAGGATCCCTACGAGCAGTACTTC.

The rearrangement joins TRBV7-2 to TRBJ1-1; D is uncertain. Trimming removed 5 bases at V and 1 base at J, with 8 bases between. This CDR3 has 13 residues. Germline V gene lookup returns CDR1 SGHTA and CDR2 FQGNSA. This CDR3 reads CASSTTRNTEAFF. CDR3 nucleotide sequence: TGTGCCAGCAGCACGACAAGGAACACTGAAGCTTTCTTT. Filled out from reference TRBV7-2 and TRBJ1-1, the complete variable domain reads GAGVSQSPSNKVTEKGKDVELRCDPISGHTALYWYRQSLGQGLEFLIYFQGNSAPDKSGLPSDRFSAERTGGSVSTLTIQRTQQEDSAVYLCASSTTRNTEAFFGQGTRLTVV.

The chain links TRBV15 to TRBJ2-7; possible D gene TRBD2, 6 bases. The CDR3 totals 15 residues. Germline V gene lookup returns CDR1 LNHNV and CDR2 YYDKDF (reference sequence). V was pared by 1 base and J by 7 bases, with 17 bases between. In DNA form, the CDR3 reads TGTGCCACCAGCAGAGTGGTGGAGGGGCCGGGGGAGCAGTACTTC. Translated: CATSRVVEGPGEQYF. The full variable domain, rest sourced from reference TRBV15 and TRBJ2-7, is DAMVIQNPRYQVTQFGKPVTLSCSQTLNHNVMYWYQQKSSQAPKLLFHYYDKDFNNEADTPDNFQSRRPNTSFCFLDIRSPGLGDTAMYLCATSRVVEGPGEQYFGPGTRLTVT.

In nucleotides, the CDR3 is TGTGCCAGTAGTATGAGCACTGAAGCTTTCTTT. It encodes CASSMSTEAFF. The chain joins TRBV19 to TRBJ1-1; D not certain. V shed 3 bases and J shed 4 bases, with 3 bases lying between them. Germline V lookup: CDR1 LNHDA, CDR2 SQIVND (reference sequence). CDR3 length: 11 residues.

J is TRBJ1-2 and V is TRBV30; 8 nucleotides match TRBD1. The CDR3 consists of 13 residues. The germline V gene encodes CDR1 GTSNPN and CDR2 SVGIG (reference sequence). The J segment lost 7 bases and the V segment lost 1 base, leaving 5 bases of the junction unmatched. The CDR3 protein is CAWSEADRAGYTF. CDR3 DNA sequence: TGTGCCTGGAGTGAGGCGGACAGGGCTGGCTACACCTTC.

A few counts support this clone. This chain uses TRBV6-5 with TRBJ2-7, with a tentative D call TRBD1 (6 bases). CDR3 length equals 15 residues. CDR1 is MNHEY, CDR2 SVGAGI, per germline. V lost 0 bases, J lost 4 bases, and 13 bases lay in between. In nucleotides, the CDR3 is TGTGCCAGCAGTTACTCCACAGGGTCTTTATACGAGCAGTACTTC. It codes for CASSYSTGSLYEQYF.

This clone was observed a handful of times. This sequence joins TRBV5-6 and TRBJ1-2; the D gene is possibly TRBD1 (6 bases). In germline, CDR1 is SGHDT, CDR2 YYEEEE. The CDR3 consists of 13 residues. The ends were cut back, 4 bases at V and 8 bases at J, with 15 bases in the middle. This CDR3 is CASSPRQVGGYTF. CDR3 DNA sequence: TGTGCCAGCAGCCCCCGACAGGTTGGAGGCTACACCTTC.

J is TRBJ1-6 and V is TRBV12-3 or TRBV12-4; D call uncertain. V was clipped by 6 bases and J by 14 bases, with 14 bases between them. CDR3 size: 12 residues. Written as DNA, the CDR3 is TGTGCCAGCAGAGCCGGAGGCGGGTCCCTCCACTTT. It encodes CASRAGGGSLHF.

The rearrangement uses TRBV5-1 and TRBJ1-2, with 9 bases identical to TRBD1. The trim removed 3 bases at V and 4 bases at J, leaving 7 bases unmatched. The CDR3 length is 15 residues. Germline values: CDR1 SGHRS, CDR2 YFSETQ. CDR3 in amino acids: CASSSRQGVGYGYTF. DNA for the CDR3: TGCGCCAGCAGCTCACGACAGGGGGTCGGCTATGGCTACACCTTC.

The gene calls are TRBV9 and TRBJ2-2; 12 bases are a match to TRBD2. The CDR3 has 17 amino acids. V was pared by 4 bases and J by 3 bases, with 7 bases of the junction left unmatched. Germline V gives CDR1 SGDLS, CDR2 YYNGEE. As DNA, the CDR3 is TGTGCCAGCAGCCCGAGACTAGCGGGAGAGGACACCGGGGAGCTGTTTTTT. It specifies CASSPRLAGEDTGELFF.

The chain recombines TRBV7-2 with TRBJ2-7; 11 positions match TRBD2. The length of the CDR3 is 16 residues. The germline V gene has CDR1 SGHTA and CDR2 FQGNSA. V was pared by 0 bases and J by 0 bases, with 1 base of the junction left unmatched. CDR3 DNA: TGTGCCAGCAGCTTAGCTAGCGGGAGGGCCTCCTACGAGCAGTACTTC. It specifies CASSLASGRASYEQYF.

V and J are TRBV11-3 and TRBJ2-2; no clear D gene. Per the germline V gene, CDR1 is SGHNT and CDR2 is YENEEA. This CDR3 is built from 13 residues. V was shortened by 5 bases and J by 1 base, with 5 bases between the two germline ends. DNA for the CDR3: TGTGCCAGCAGCCCCCAGAACACCGGGGAGCTGTTTTTT. Protein sequence: CASSPQNTGELFF.

The chain links TRBV5-1 to TRBJ1-2; no firm D call. Germline-derived CDR1 and CDR2 are SGHRS and YFSETQ. Trimming pared 4 bases from V and 7 bases from J, leaving 11 bases between. This CDR3 is 12 amino acids long. The CDR3 loop reads CASSNPEGGYTF. Written as DNA, the CDR3 is TGCGCCAGCAGCAATCCGGAGGGTGGCTACACCTTC.

The chain is built from TRBV7-2 and TRBJ2-1; TRBD2 matches 11 bases. Germline V gene data show CDR1 as SGHTA and CDR2 as FQGNSA. This CDR3 has 15 amino acids. Unmatched junction bases numbered 4, after V lost 2 bases and J lost 7 bases. DNA of the CDR3: TGTGCCAGCAGCTTAACTAGCGGGAGAGCAAATGAGCAGTTCTTC. As protein: CASSLTSGRANEQFF. Supplemented by reference TRBV7-2 and TRBJ2-1, the full variable domain reads GAGVSQSPSNKVTEKGKDVELRCDPISGHTALYWYRQSLGQGLEFLIYFQGNSAPDKSGLPSDRFSAERTGGSVSTLTIQRTQQEDSAVYLCASSLTSGRANEQFFGPGTRLTVL.

The chain employs TRBV30 and TRBJ2-7, with 7 bases that match TRBD2. V lost 4 bases and J lost 2; bases outside the gene matches: 11. The CDR3 length is 15 residues. Germline V CDR1 and CDR2: GTSNPN, SVGIG (reference sequence). CDR3 region: CAWTYLSSGTYEQYF. The CDR3 nucleotides are TGTGCCTGGACCTATCTGTCTAGCGGAACCTACGAGCAGTACTTC.

V usage is TRBV6-5 and J usage is TRBJ1-2; D unresolved. Germline loops: CDR1 MNHEY, CDR2 SVGAGI. The V end lost 5 bases, the J end lost 0 bases, and 10 bases lay between the germline ends. The CDR3 covers 14 residues. CDR3: CASSPQLANYGYTF. CDR3 sequence (DNA): TGTGCCAGCAGTCCCCAACTAGCTAACTATGGCTACACCTTC.

The chain carries TRBV2 and TRBJ2-5; unclear D gene. This CDR3 is 15 amino acids long. Trimming shortened V by 10 bases and J by 1 base, and 19 bases separated the two germline ends. Germline lookup yields CDR1 SNHLY and CDR2 FYNNEI. The CDR3 spells CATIPRVLSQETQYF. The DNA of the CDR3 is TGTGCCACAATTCCCCGGGTTTTATCCCAAGAGACCCAGTACTTC.

As regards this clone: Its ends do not fully match the called genes, so a read error is possible. The chain carries TRBV7-7 and TRBJ2-7, with D tentatively TRBD1 (5 bases). CDR3 length: 13 residues. Germline-derived CDR1 and CDR2 are SSHAT and FNYEAQ (reference sequence). The CDR3 is CASSLDSTYEQYF. The CDR3 DNA reads as TGTGCTAGCAGCTTAGACAGTACCTACGAGCAGTACTTC.

This clone has only one observation. V gene TRBV7-3 combines with J gene TRBJ1-1; D possibly corresponds to TRBD1 (6 bases). V was cut by 2 bases and J by 4 bases, with 8 bases left in between. Germline V lookup: CDR1 SGHTA, CDR2 FQGTGA. This CDR3 region has 13 residues. CDR3 bases: TGTGCCAGCAGCTTAGGGGGCGGCACTGAAGCTTTCTTT. Protein: CASSLGGGTEAFF.

This clone showed up just once. The rearrangement links TRBV28 to TRBJ2-1; 10 nucleotides match TRBD1. Per germline, CDR1 MDHEN and CDR2 SYDVKM. Trimming removed 7 bases from V and 8 bases from J; junction bases left unmatched: 14. The CDR3 loop spans 16 amino acids. DNA of the CDR3: TGTGCCAGCACCAGGACAGGGGGATGGGGTAGGGATGAGCAGTTCTTC. It is translated as CASTRTGGWGRDEQFF.

The chain is built from TRBV7-9 and TRBJ1-1; 7 positions agree with TRBD1. CDR1 is SEHNR, CDR2 FQNEAQ, per germline (reference sequence). The ends lost 5 bases at V and 0 bases at J; junction bases unmatched: 6. The CDR3 contains 15 residues. CDR3: CASSNRQGLNTEAFF. CDR3 nucleotide sequence: TGTGCCAGCAGCAATAGACAGGGCCTGAACACTGAAGCTTTCTTT. The full variable domain, completed using reference TRBV7-9 and TRBJ1-1, is DTGVSQNPRHKITKRGQNVTFRCDPISEHNRLYWYRQTLGQGPEFLTYFQNEAQLEKSRLLSDRFSAERPKGSFSTLEIQRTEQGDSAMYLCASSNRQGLNTEAFFGQGTRLTVV.

This chain uses TRBV13 with TRBJ1-6; 8 bases map to TRBD1. CDR1 PRHDT and CDR2 FYEKMQ come from the germline V gene (reference sequence). V dropped 8 bases and J dropped 9; count of bases not matched to a gene: 6. There are 13 residues in the CDR3. The CDR3 protein is CASGRQGLSPLHF. The CDR3 coding sequence is TGTGCCAGCGGTAGACAGGGGCTTTCACCCCTCCACTTT.

The CDR3 sequence is CASRGDLNEQFF. CDR3 coding DNA: TGTGCCAGCAGGGGAGACCTCAATGAGCAGTTCTTC. The genes are TRBV6-5 and TRBJ2-1, with D perhaps matching TRBD2 (5 bases). The germline gives CDR1 MNHEY, CDR2 SVGAGI. Trimming took 6 bases from V and 6 from J, leaving 9 bases between them. CDR3 size: 12 residues.

J is TRBJ1-3 and V is TRBV18; D not certain. V was cut by 1 base and J by 0 bases, with 7 bases left in between. Germline CDR1 and CDR2: KGHSH and LQKENI. The CDR3 consists of 15 residues. CDR3 protein: CASSPRGVSGNTIYF. The CDR3 bases are TGTGCCAGCTCACCACGCGGGGTCTCTGGAAACACCATATATTTT.

The chain combines TRBV29-1 with TRBJ2-1, with TRBD2 identical over 9 bases. The CDR3 consists of 16 residues. V shed 0 bases and J 3 bases; nucleotides not matched to a gene: 6. Per the germline V gene, CDR1 is SQVTM and CDR2 is ANQGSEA. The CDR3 nucleotides read TGCAGCGTTGAAGATCCACTAGCGGGTTTCTACAATGAGCAGTTCTTC. This sequence encodes CSVEDPLAGFYNEQFF.

This chain joins TRBV19 and TRBJ1-3; perhaps TRBD1 as D (5 bases). V was cut by 5 bases and J by 2 bases, with 10 bases left in between. The CDR3 sequence is 14 residues long. Per the germline V gene, CDR1 is LNHDA and CDR2 is SQIVND (reference sequence). The CDR3 spells CASSPQGTGNTIYF. The CDR3 nucleotides are TGTGCCAGTAGTCCCCAGGGTACTGGAAACACCATATATTTT.